The 7 T cell receptor beta chains listed next were all sequenced from one sample in a study of blood T cell repertoires in COVID-19. Some clones are missing from TCRdb's copy, which holds only in-frame ones; the method was immunoSEQ multiplex PCR. The table shows around 40,000 clones, with 65% to 90% occurring only once. The sequenced sample was peripheral blood. The receptors were sampled from a human donor in a cohort sampled during active COVID-19.

The chain is built from TRBV5-1 and TRBJ1-4; maybe TRBD1 (5 bases). V lost 4 bases, J lost 0 bases, and 19 bases lay in between. CDR1 is SGHRS and CDR2 is YFSETQ in the germline V gene. This CDR3 spans 18 amino acids. CDR3 region: CASSIDPLGGATNEKLFF. In DNA, the CDR3 is TGCGCCAGCAGCATCGATCCACTTGGGGGGGCAACTAATGAAAAACTGTTTTTT.

The gene calls are TRBV7-6 and TRBJ1-5, with 10 bases matching TRBD1. The germline V gene encodes CDR1 SGHVS and CDR2 FNYEAQ. The CDR3 is 17 amino acids. V lost 5 bases to trimming and J lost 2 bases; unmatched junction nucleotides: 9. CDR3 protein: CASSHDRGPSGNQPQHF. DNA for the CDR3: TGTGCCAGCAGCCACGACAGGGGGCCGTCCGGCAATCAGCCCCAGCATTTT.

The rearrangement uses TRBV5-5 and TRBJ2-7, with 7 bases aligning to TRBD1. Trimming at V came to 0 bases and at J to 3 bases, leaving 3 bases not matched to a gene. Looked up from germline, CDR1 is SGHKS and CDR2 is YYEKEE (reference sequence). The CDR3 sequence is 14 residues long. CDR3 residues: CASSLGQGVYEQYF. The DNA for the CDR3 is TGTGCCAGCAGCTTGGGTCAGGGGGTCTACGAGCAGTACTTC.

The chain is built from TRBV9 and TRBJ2-3; 8 nucleotides agree with TRBD2. The CDR3 runs to 15 residues. The germline gives CDR1 SGDLS, CDR2 YYNGEE. Germline trimming cut 0 bases from V and 6 bases from J; bases unmatched to any gene: 6. DNA for the CDR3: TGTGCCAGCAGCGTAGACGGGACTAGATTTGATACGCAGTATTTT. It is translated as CASSVDGTRFDTQYF.

The chain employs TRBV7-2 and TRBJ2-7; 10 bases agree with TRBD2. Per germline, CDR1 SGHTA and CDR2 FQGNSA. The CDR3 consists of 14 residues. J lost 2 bases, V lost 4 bases, and 2 bases had no gene match. The CDR3 region has the DNA TGTGCCAGCAGCTCTAGCGGGAGCCCCTACGAGCAGTACTTC. Protein product: CASSSSGSPYEQYF.

This chain connects TRBV18 to TRBJ2-2, with 7 bases aligning to TRBD1. Germline V gene sequence: CDR1 KGHSH, CDR2 LQKENI. The CDR3 extends over 16 amino acids. With 5 bases clipped from V and 0 bases from J, the junction kept 6 bases outside the gene matches. The CDR3 loop reads CASSRTGDPNTGELFF. The CDR3 DNA reads as TGTGCCAGCTCAAGAACAGGGGACCCGAACACCGGGGAGCTGTTTTTT.

The chain joins TRBV6-5 to TRBJ2-7, with TRBD2 matching 9 bases. Germline trimming cut 6 bases from V and 5 bases from J; bases unmatched to any gene: 11. Germline CDR1 MNHEY, CDR2 SVGAGI. The CDR3 sequence is 15 residues long. The CDR3 DNA sequence: TGTGCCAGCAGGGGCGGGGGTAGCGGGAGCGACGAGCAGTACTTC. It codes for CASRGGGSGSDEQYF.